A single sample is the source of the 32 T cell receptor beta chains below, sequenced in a study of blood T cell repertoires in COVID-19. Here immunoSEQ multiplex PCR was the method, and the copy in TCRdb shows in-frame clones only, minus some. The sample consists of 70,000 to 90,000 clones, 75% to 90% of them appearing once. The sample comprised peripheral blood. All receptors derive from a man between 60 and 75 years old with acute or convalescent COVID-19.

The chain employs TRBV12-3 or TRBV12-4 and TRBJ1-6; TRBD1 matches 7 bases. CDR3 size: 12 residues. The V and J ends lost 3 bases and 13 bases, in that order; junction bases with no gene match: 3. The CDR3 DNA is TGTGCCAGCAGTTTCTGGACAGGTCCCCTCCACTTT. This translates into CASSFWTGPLHF.

The chain recombines TRBV3-1 (or the pseudogene TRBV3-2) with TRBJ1-3; no clear D. The ends were cut back, 4 bases at V and 0 bases at J, with 10 bases in the middle. Germline V CDR1 and CDR2: LGHDT, YNNKEL (reference sequence). This CDR3 spans 15 amino acids. CDR3 sequence (DNA): TGTGCCAGCAGCCCGCCAGGTTTCTCTGGAAACACCATATATTTT. Translation gives CASSPPGFSGNTIYF.

The chain couples TRBV5-4 to TRBJ1-6, with TRBD1 identical over 9 bases. There are 15 residues in the CDR3. The junction had 11 bases not matched to a gene; V was cut back by 2 bases and J by 14 bases. CDR1 SGHNT and CDR2 YYREEE come from the germline V gene (reference sequence). CDR3 nucleotides: TGTGCCAGCAGCTTCCGGGACAGGGCTGATGGAGCCCTCCACTTT. Its protein product is CASSFRDRADGALHF.

This chain uses TRBV3-1 (or the pseudogene TRBV3-2) with TRBJ2-2; the match to TRBD2 covers 7 bases. This CDR3 spans 14 amino acids. Germline CDR1 LGHDT, CDR2 YNNKEL (reference sequence). The V gene end was trimmed by 6 bases and the J gene end by 6 bases; junction bases not matched to a gene: 7. This chain's CDR3 is CASRTAGLAGELFF. In DNA form, the CDR3 reads TGTGCCAGCAGGACAGCGGGGCTCGCCGGGGAGCTGTTTTTT.

This clone has more than one count but fewer than ten. The CDR3 loop is CASSLQVSSYNEQFF. As DNA, the CDR3 is TGCGCCAGCAGCTTGCAAGTGAGCTCCTACAATGAGCAGTTCTTC. The V and J genes are TRBV5-1 and TRBJ2-1; no reliable D call. Trimming removed 1 base from V and 0 bases from J, with 8 bases in between. Germline V CDR1 and CDR2: SGHRS, YFSETQ. This CDR3 spans 15 amino acids.

Only one count was recorded for this clone. This chain uses TRBV3-1 (or the pseudogene TRBV3-2) with TRBJ2-7; possible D gene TRBD1, 6 bases. Germline V gives CDR1 LGHDT, CDR2 YNNKEL (reference sequence). V gave up 4 bases and J gave up 1 base, with 11 bases separating them. The CDR3 contains 14 residues. CDR3 sequence reads: CASSRQVGSYEQYF. The CDR3 DNA reads TGTGCCAGCAGCCGACAGGTCGGATCCTACGAGCAGTACTTC.

The chain joins TRBV7-2 to TRBJ2-7; 10 bases map to TRBD1. Germline V gene lookup returns CDR1 SGHTA and CDR2 FQGNSA. This CDR3 region has 17 residues. The trim removed 1 base at V and 2 bases at J, leaving 8 bases unmatched. The DNA of the CDR3 is TGTGCCAGCAGCTTAGGGGGCCTAGGACAGGGGGCCTACGAGCAGTACTTC. This sequence encodes CASSLGGLGQGAYEQYF.

This CDR3 reads CAIPGQGIDGYTF. CDR3 nucleotides: TGTGCCATCCCGGGACAGGGGATCGATGGCTACACCTTC. J is TRBJ1-2 and V is TRBV10-3; 10 bases agree with TRBD1. J lost 6 bases, V lost 8 bases, and 6 bases had no gene match. From germline, CDR1 is ENHRY and CDR2 SYGVKD. This CDR3 is 13 amino acids long.

The CDR3 nucleotides are TGCGCCAGCAGCCGGACTAAAGGGGAAAAACTGTTTTTT. Protein product: CASSRTKGEKLFF. The gene calls are TRBV5-1 and TRBJ1-4; D is undetermined. Germline CDR1 and CDR2: SGHRS and YFSETQ. The ends were cut back, 4 bases at V and 8 bases at J, with 12 bases in the middle. This CDR3 contains 13 residues.

This rearrangement joins TRBV29-1 to TRBJ1-2; D is perhaps TRBD1 (5 bases). Germline loops: CDR1 SQVTM, CDR2 ANQGSEA. CDR3 length: 13 residues. The V end was cut by 2 bases, the J end by 4 bases, with 11 bases between. The CDR3 loop reads CSVEHHRTYGYTF. The CDR3 DNA reads TGCAGCGTTGAACACCACAGGACCTATGGCTACACCTTC.

Turning to this clone: Other DNA sequences within the sample encode an identical CDR3. CDR3 sequence reads: CAWSVQGGTYEQYF. CDR3 DNA: TGTGCCTGGAGTGTACAAGGGGGCACCTACGAGCAGTACTTC. The V gene is TRBV30, the J gene TRBJ2-7; 7 bases align to TRBD1. This CDR3 spans 14 amino acids. Germline assignment: CDR1 GTSNPN and CDR2 SVGIG (reference sequence). V lost 0 bases to trimming and J lost 2 bases; unmatched junction nucleotides: 4.

The chain recombines TRBV11-1 with TRBJ2-5, with 9 bases fitting TRBD2. Germline V lookup: CDR1 SGHAT, CDR2 FQDESV (reference sequence). CDR3 length equals 16 residues. V lost 4 bases to trimming and J lost 1 base; unmatched junction nucleotides: 7. The CDR3 bases are TGTGCCAGCAGCTCCGCCCCGACTAGCGGCCAAGAGACCCAGTACTTC. Translating gives CASSSAPTSGQETQYF.

The chain uses TRBV7-8 and TRBJ2-7; TRBD1 matches at 9 bases. The germline CDR1 and CDR2 sequences are SGHVS and FQNEAQ. V shed 5 bases, J shed 3 bases, and the junction held 5 bases outside the gene matches. CDR3 length: 14 residues. Written as DNA, the CDR3 is TGTGCCAGCAGCCCCGGGACAGGGAACTACGAGCAGTACTTC. Its protein product is CASSPGTGNYEQYF. Full variable domain (missing parts from reference TRBV7-8 and TRBJ2-7): GAGVSQSPRYKVAKRGQDVALRCDPISGHVSLFWYQQALGQGPEFLTYFQNEAQLDKSGLPSDRFFAERPEGSVSTLKIQRTQQEDSAVYLCASSPGTGNYEQYFGPGTRLTVT.

This chain joins TRBV6-2 or TRBV6-3 and TRBJ2-4; TRBD2 matches at 9 bases. The trim removed 5 bases at V and 1 base at J, leaving 12 bases unmatched. The germline CDR1 and CDR2 sequences are MNHEY and SVGEGT. This CDR3 contains 18 residues. CDR3 loop: CASSPLGGRALAKNIQYF. The CDR3 region has the DNA TGTGCCAGCAGTCCCCTGGGCGGGAGGGCCTTGGCCAAAAACATTCAGTACTTC.

In nucleotides, the CDR3 is TGTGCCAGCAGCCCTTGGACAGGGAAGGGAGACACCATATATTTT. Encoded protein: CASSPWTGKGDTIYF. The chain employs TRBV3-1 (or the pseudogene TRBV3-2) and TRBJ1-3; 8 bases agree with TRBD1. Germline V gives CDR1 LGHDT, CDR2 YNNKEL (reference sequence). This CDR3 is 15 amino acids long. V was clipped by 4 bases and J by 8 bases; unmatched bases: 10.

The chain links TRBV19 to TRBJ1-5; the D is unclear. The length of the CDR3 is 12 residues. V gave up 5 bases and J gave up 8 bases, with 10 bases separating them. Germline CDR1 and CDR2: LNHDA and SQIVND (reference sequence). Here the CDR3 reads CASSPLAEPQHF. The CDR3 coding sequence is TGTGCCAGTAGTCCTCTGGCGGAGCCCCAGCATTTT.

CDR3 sequence reads: CASSLDGVGRASYEQYF. The CDR3 DNA is TGTGCCAGCAGCTTAGATGGGGTCGGGAGAGCGTCCTACGAGCAGTACTTC. This rearrangement joins TRBV7-2 to TRBJ2-7, with D tentatively TRBD2 (6 bases). Trimming took off 1 base at V and 1 base at J, with 17 bases between the two ends. The CDR3 has 17 amino acids. CDR1 is SGHTA, CDR2 FQGNSA, per germline.

The rearrangement links TRBV30 to TRBJ2-1, with D possibly being TRBD1 (5 bases). Germline V gene sequence: CDR1 GTSNPN, CDR2 SVGIG (reference sequence). The CDR3 is 10 residues long. The V gene lost 5 bases and the J gene lost 9 bases, with 8 bases spanning the gap. The CDR3 DNA sequence: TGTGCCTGGGGACACGGTGAGCAGTTCTTC. Translating it yields CAWGHGEQFF.

The gene calls are TRBV19 and TRBJ1-1, with TRBD1 identical over 10 bases. This CDR3 contains 18 residues. V lost 6 bases, J lost 1 base, and 14 bases stayed unmatched. The germline V gene encodes CDR1 LNHDA and CDR2 SQIVND (reference sequence). The CDR3 DNA reads TGTGCCAGTAGACCTATAGGTGGGGGACAGGGGTCGAACACTGAAGCTTTCTTT. Its translation: CASRPIGGGQGSNTEAFF.

The CDR3 coding sequence is TGTGCCAGCAGCCAAGATTTAGCGGGGAACGGAAACACCATATATTTT. Translating gives CASSQDLAGNGNTIYF. The rearrangement uses TRBV3-1 (or the pseudogene TRBV3-2) and TRBJ1-3; no firm D call. Germline V CDR1 and CDR2: LGHDT, YNNKEL (reference sequence). V lost 0 bases, J lost 4 bases, and 13 bases lay in between. The CDR3 is 16 residues long.

This clone was counted a single time. This chain uses TRBV20-1 with TRBJ2-7, with 14 bases aligning to TRBD2. The CDR3 has 16 amino acids. V lost 3 bases to trimming and J lost 4 bases; unmatched junction nucleotides: 8. CDR1 is DFQATT, CDR2 SNEGSKA, per germline (reference sequence). The DNA of the CDR3 is TGCAGTGCTAGTAAGACTAGCGGGAGGGCCGGGTACGAGCAGTACTTC. It codes for CSASKTSGRAGYEQYF.

The chain recombines TRBV5-6 with TRBJ1-3; D possibly corresponds to TRBD1 (6 bases). Trimming stripped 3 bases from V and 0 bases from J, with 22 bases between. Germline CDR1 reads SGHDT; CDR2 reads YYEEEE. This CDR3 is 19 amino acids long. Here the CDR3 reads CASSSRALIGGHSGNTIYF. The DNA for the CDR3 is TGTGCCAGCAGCTCAAGGGCCTTAATAGGGGGTCACTCTGGAAACACCATATATTTT.

In its sample, this clone was seen a few times. V is TRBV5-6 and J is TRBJ1-4; unclear D gene. From germline, CDR1 is SGHDT and CDR2 YYEEEE. The CDR3 is made up of 14 amino acids. V was clipped by 0 bases and J by 6 bases, with 9 bases between them. CDR3 sequence: CASSLVAAYEKLFF. The DNA of the CDR3 is TGTGCCAGCAGCTTGGTTGCAGCGTATGAAAAACTGTTTTTT.

This clone was found once. V is TRBV12-1 and J is TRBJ2-1; the table's D call TRBD1 went unverified against the DNA. TRBV12-1 is a pseudogene segment. The CDR3 runs 13 residues. The DNA of the CDR3 is TGTGCCAGCAGCCTAGGGGCCTACAATGAGCAGTTCTTC. It translates to CASSLGAYNEQFF.

The chain carries TRBV19 and TRBJ2-1; 12 bases are a match to TRBD2. This CDR3 contains 15 residues. Germline trimming cut 5 bases from V and 9 bases from J; bases unmatched to any gene: 8. From germline, CDR1 is LNHDA and CDR2 SQIVND (reference sequence). The CDR3, as DNA: TGTGCCAGTAGTGGCCGGGCTAGCGGGAGGGGTGAGCAGTTCTTC. This codes for CASSGRASGRGEQFF.

The genes are TRBV2 and TRBJ2-6; no clear D. The V gene lost 4 bases and the J gene lost 0 bases, with 10 bases spanning the gap. The CDR3 consists of 16 residues. Germline-derived CDR1 and CDR2 are SNHLY and FYNNEI. CDR3 amino acids: CASSGFRSSGANVLTF. The CDR3 bases are TGTGCCAGCAGTGGCTTTCGGAGCTCTGGGGCCAACGTCCTGACTTTC.

The rearrangement uses TRBV20-1 and TRBJ2-7; 9 bases line up with TRBD1. The CDR3 spans 11 residues. Trimming at V came to 8 bases and at J to 9 bases, leaving 8 bases not matched to a gene. The V gene's germline CDR1 is DFQATT and CDR2 SNEGSKA (reference sequence). Written as DNA, the CDR3 is TGCAGTTGGACCACAGGGGGCCGGCAGTACTTC. It yields the protein CSWTTGGRQYF.

This clone occurred once. The chain recombines TRBV5-1 with TRBJ2-2, with 10 bases fitting TRBD2. CDR1 SGHRS and CDR2 YFSETQ come from the germline V gene. J was trimmed by 7 bases and V by 2 bases; bases with no gene match: 5. This CDR3 spans 15 amino acids. In DNA, the CDR3 is TGCGCCAGCAGCTTTGGGACTAGCGTGAGCGGGGAGCTGTTTTTT. It yields the protein CASSFGTSVSGELFF.

The DNA for the CDR3 is TGTGCCAGCAGCGTAGTATCGGGGACCGGGGAGCTGTTTTTT. Encoded protein: CASSVVSGTGELFF. The chain combines TRBV9 with TRBJ2-2; D possibly corresponds to TRBD2 (5 bases). Germline CDR1 SGDLS, CDR2 YYNGEE. The V end was cut by 0 bases, the J end by 5 bases, with 8 bases between. This CDR3 comprises 14 residues.

V and J are TRBV4-1 and TRBJ1-4, with unresolved D. Germline V gene sequence: CDR1 MGHRA, CDR2 YSYEKL. This CDR3 comprises 15 residues. V gave up 4 bases and J gave up 0 bases, with 9 bases separating them. CDR3 DNA: TGCGCCAGCAGCCTCTCTCCTGCAACTAATGAAAAACTGTTTTTT. Encoded protein: CASSLSPATNEKLFF.

V gene TRBV10-3 combines with J gene TRBJ2-7, with a weak D call TRBD1 (5 bases). This CDR3 is built from 12 residues. V gave up 11 bases and J gave up 5 bases, with 16 bases separating them. Germline loops: CDR1 ENHRY, CDR2 SYGVKD. The CDR3 DNA is TGTGCCTCAGGCCTAAGGGGCGACGAGCAGTACTTC. It translates to CASGLRGDEQYF.

The chain combines TRBV4-1 with TRBJ2-1; D call uncertain. Germline V gene data show CDR1 as MGHRA and CDR2 as YSYEKL. Trimming shortened V by 0 bases and J by 6 bases, and 18 bases separated the two germline ends. The CDR3 runs to 17 residues. CDR3 bases: TGCGCCAGCAGCCAAGAGACGAGGCCCACTCCTGGCAATGAGCAGTTCTTC. This encodes CASSQETRPTPGNEQFF.